Listed below are T cell receptor beta chains from one sample, sequenced in a study of shared clonotypes between healthy human individuals. The assay was immunoSEQ multiplex PCR, and TCRdb's table has in-frame clones only and misses some. The repertoire holds roughly 850,000 clones, with around 96% as singletons. Sequencing was done on a sample of naive CD8+ T cells sorted from blood. All receptors derive from a young man in good health. The CDR3 runs from the conserved cysteine through the conserved F or W. D genes are given only for firm matches. Rows may omit the clone size; those that give it use once, few, many or a size class.

>TRBJ1-5|TRBV7-6|-|-
TGTGCCAGCAGCTTAGACAGGGCCGAAGCGAATCAGCCCCAGCATTTT
CASSLDRAEANQPQHF
>TRBJ1-5|TRBV18|-|-
TGTGCCAGCTCACCACCGGGAGCTCAGCCCCAGCATTTT
CASSPPGAQPQHF
>TRBJ1-2|TRBV7-6|-|TRBD1
TGTGCCAGCAGCCTAAGAATGACAGGGATGAACTACACCTTC
CASSLRMTGMNYTF
>TRBJ1-5|TRBV27|-|-
TGTGCCAGCAGCCCCGGGAGGCAACATCAGCCCCAGCATTTT
CASSPGRQHQPQHF
>TRBJ2-7|TRBV27|once|-
TGTGCCAGCAGTTTAGGTCCTACTAAGGAGCAGTACTTC
CASSLGPTKEQYF
>TRBJ1-2|TRBV10-3|-|-
TGTGCCATCAGTGAGTCGAGTGTGGTTAACTATGGCTACACCTTC
CAISESSVVNYGYTF
>TRBJ2-1|TRBV27|-|-
TGTGCCAGCAGTCTAAGACGGGACGGGGAGCAGTTCTTC
CASSLRRDGEQFF
>TRBJ2-7|TRBV7-8|once|-
TGTGCCAGCAGTCCGGGACCCTCCTACGAGCAGTACTTC
CASSPGPSYEQYF
>TRBJ2-3|TRBV7-9|-|-
TGTGCCAGCAGCTCTAGTGGAGGGGAGGCATTCTTCACAGATACGCAGTATTTT
CASSSSGGEAFFTDTQYF
>TRBJ1-2|TRBV7-9|-|-
TGTGCCAGCAGCTTGAGCGAGACAGCTAACTATGGCTACACCTTC
CASSLSETANYGYTF
>TRBJ2-1|TRBV2|-|TRBD1
TGTGCCAGGGGGACAGAGCCTTACAATGAGCAGTTCTTC
CARGTEPYNEQFF
>TRBJ2-7|TRBV7-9|-|-
TGTGCCAGCAGCGCCCCGGGGCCGGCTTCCTACGAGCAGTACTTC
CASSAPGPASYEQYF
>TRBJ1-5|TRBV2|-|-
TGTGCCAGCAGCGATAGCAATCAGCCCCAGCATTTT
CASSDSNQPQHF
>TRBJ2-2|TRBV18|-|TRBD2
TGTGCCAGCTCACCACGAAGACTAGCGGGAGCCACCGGGGAGCTGTTTTTT
CASSPRRLAGATGELFF
>TRBJ1-1|TRBV7-9|once|-
TGTGCCAGCAGCTTGAGCGCCGGGACGGCGAAGGGAAACACTGAAGCTTTCTTT
CASSLSAGTAKGNTEAFF
>TRBJ2-7|TRBV29-1|-|-
TGCAGCGGCGGGGACGGTAACTCCTACGAGCAGTACTTC
CSGGDGNSYEQYF
>TRBJ2-7|TRBV18|-|TRBD2
TGTGCCAGCTCACCCGGACTAGCCTACGAGCAGTACTTC
CASSPGLAYEQYF
>TRBJ2-3|TRBV29-1|-|-
TGCAGCGTTGATGATAGGGGTACAGATACGCAGTATTTT
CSVDDRGTDTQYF
>TRBJ1-2|TRBV4-1|-|-
TGCGCCAGCAGCCAAGGGGAATCGTATGGCTACACCTTC
CASSQGESYGYTF
>TRBJ2-7|TRBV5-1|-|-
TGCGCCAGCAGCTTATCTGCCAGGTCCCACGAGCAGTACTTC
CASSLSARSHEQYF
>TRBJ1-2|TRBV28|-|-
TGTGCCAGCAGCCCATACCGGGGGATTGATCTCTATGGCTACACCTTC
CASSPYRGIDLYGYTF
>TRBJ2-1|TRBV15|-|TRBD2
TGTGCCACCAGCAGAGATGGTACACTAGCGGCTGGGGAGCAGTTCTTC
CATSRDGTLAAGEQFF
>TRBJ2-1|TRBV7-8|-|-
TGTGCCAGCAGCCAACAGGTCGGTGAGCAGTTCTTC
CASSQQVGEQFF
>TRBJ2-7|TRBV27|once|TRBD2
TGTGCCAGCAGTTTAGACGGAGGACTAGGTACCTACGAGCAGTACTTC
CASSLDGGLGTYEQYF
>TRBJ2-3|TRBV9|-|TRBD2
TGTGCCAGCAGCGACGGGACTAGCGGCCTCACAGATACGCAGTATTTT
CASSDGTSGLTDTQYF
>TRBJ2-5|TRBV7-9|-|-
TGTGCCAGCAGCTTAGCGCGAGGCGCCCAAGAGACCCAGTACTTC
CASSLARGAQETQYF